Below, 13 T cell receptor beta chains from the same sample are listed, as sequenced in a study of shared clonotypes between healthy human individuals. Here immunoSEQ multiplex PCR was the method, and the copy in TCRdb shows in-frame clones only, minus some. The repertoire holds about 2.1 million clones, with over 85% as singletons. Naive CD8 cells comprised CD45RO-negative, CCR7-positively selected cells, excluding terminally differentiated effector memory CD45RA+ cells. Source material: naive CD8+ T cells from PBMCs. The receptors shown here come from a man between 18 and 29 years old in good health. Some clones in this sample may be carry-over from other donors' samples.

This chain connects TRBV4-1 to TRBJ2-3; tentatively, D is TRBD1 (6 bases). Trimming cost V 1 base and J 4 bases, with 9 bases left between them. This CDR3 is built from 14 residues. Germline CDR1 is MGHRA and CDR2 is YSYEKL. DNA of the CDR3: TGCGCCAGCAGCCAAGCCAGGGGCCCAGATACGCAGTATTTT. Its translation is CASSQARGPDTQYF.

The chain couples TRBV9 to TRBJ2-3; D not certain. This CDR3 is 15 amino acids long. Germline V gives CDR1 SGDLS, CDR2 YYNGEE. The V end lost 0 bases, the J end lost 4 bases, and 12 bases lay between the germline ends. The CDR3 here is CASSVATKGSDTQYF. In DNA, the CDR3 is TGTGCCAGCAGCGTAGCTACGAAGGGTTCAGATACGCAGTATTTT. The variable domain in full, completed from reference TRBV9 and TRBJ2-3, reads DSGVTQTPKHLITATGQRVTLRCSPRSGDLSVYWYQQSLDQGLQFLIQYYNGEERAKGNILERFSAQQFPDLHSELNLSSLELGDSALYFCASSVATKGSDTQYFGPGTRLTVL.

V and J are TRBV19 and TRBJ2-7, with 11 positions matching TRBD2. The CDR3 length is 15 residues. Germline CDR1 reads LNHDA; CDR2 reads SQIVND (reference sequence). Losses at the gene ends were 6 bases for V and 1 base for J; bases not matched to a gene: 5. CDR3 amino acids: CASRLLAGASYEQYF. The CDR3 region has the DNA TGTGCCAGTAGATTACTAGCGGGAGCTTCCTACGAGCAGTACTTC.

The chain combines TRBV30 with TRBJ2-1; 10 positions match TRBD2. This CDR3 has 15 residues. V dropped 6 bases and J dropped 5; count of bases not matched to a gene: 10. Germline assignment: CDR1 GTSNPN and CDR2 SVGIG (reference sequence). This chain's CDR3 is CACLSAGGYDNEQFF. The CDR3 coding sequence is TGTGCCTGCCTATCAGCGGGGGGGTACGACAATGAGCAGTTCTTC.

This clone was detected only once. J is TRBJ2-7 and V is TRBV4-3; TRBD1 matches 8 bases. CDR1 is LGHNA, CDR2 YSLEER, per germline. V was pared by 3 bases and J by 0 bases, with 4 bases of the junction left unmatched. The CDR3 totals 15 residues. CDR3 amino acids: CASSQGQDSSYEQYF. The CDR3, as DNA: TGCGCCAGCAGCCAGGGACAGGACAGCTCCTACGAGCAGTACTTC.

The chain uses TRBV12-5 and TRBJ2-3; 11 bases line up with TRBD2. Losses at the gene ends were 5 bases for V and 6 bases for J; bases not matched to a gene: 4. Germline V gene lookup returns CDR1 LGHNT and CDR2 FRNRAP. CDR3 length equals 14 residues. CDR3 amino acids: CASGHSGRADTQYF. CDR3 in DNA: TGTGCTAGTGGTCATAGCGGGAGGGCGGATACGCAGTATTTT.

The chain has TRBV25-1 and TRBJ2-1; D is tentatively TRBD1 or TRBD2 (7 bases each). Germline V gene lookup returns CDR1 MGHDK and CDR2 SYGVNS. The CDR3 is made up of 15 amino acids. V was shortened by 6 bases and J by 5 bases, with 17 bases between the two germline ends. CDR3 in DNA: TGTGCCAGCAGCCCCCGCAGGGGGGGGGACAATGAGCAGTTCTTC. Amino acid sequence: CASSPRRGGDNEQFF.

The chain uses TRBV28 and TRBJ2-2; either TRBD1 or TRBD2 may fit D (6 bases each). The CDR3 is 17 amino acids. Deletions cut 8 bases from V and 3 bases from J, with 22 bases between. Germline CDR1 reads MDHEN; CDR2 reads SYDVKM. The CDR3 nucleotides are TGTGCCAGCGGAAGTGGGGGGAACAGGGCCGACACCGGGGAGCTGTTTTTT. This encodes CASGSGGNRADTGELFF. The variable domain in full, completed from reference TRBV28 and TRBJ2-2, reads DVKVTQSSRYLVKRTGEKVFLECVQDMDHENMFWYRQDPGLGLRLIYFSYDVKMKEKGDIPEGYSVSREKKERFSLILESASTNQTSMYLCASGSGGNRADTGELFFGEGSRLTVL.

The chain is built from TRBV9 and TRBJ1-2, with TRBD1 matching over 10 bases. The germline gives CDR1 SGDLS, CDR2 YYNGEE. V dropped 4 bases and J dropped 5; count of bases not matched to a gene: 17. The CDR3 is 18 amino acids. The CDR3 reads CASSKTPSSGTGEYGYTF. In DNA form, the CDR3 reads TGTGCCAGCAGCAAAACACCTTCCTCCGGGACAGGGGAATATGGCTACACCTTC.

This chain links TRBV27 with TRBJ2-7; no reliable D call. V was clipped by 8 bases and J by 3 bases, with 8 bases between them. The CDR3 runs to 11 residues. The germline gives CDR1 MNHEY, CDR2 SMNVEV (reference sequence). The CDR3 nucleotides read TGTGCCAGCTACAGTCACTACGAGCAGTACTTC. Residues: CASYSHYEQYF.

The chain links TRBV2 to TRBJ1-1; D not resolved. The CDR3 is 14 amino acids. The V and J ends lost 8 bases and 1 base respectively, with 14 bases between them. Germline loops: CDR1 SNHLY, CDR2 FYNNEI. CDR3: CASSTREWNTEAFF. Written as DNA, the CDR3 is TGTGCCAGCTCGACGAGGGAATGGAACACTGAAGCTTTCTTT.

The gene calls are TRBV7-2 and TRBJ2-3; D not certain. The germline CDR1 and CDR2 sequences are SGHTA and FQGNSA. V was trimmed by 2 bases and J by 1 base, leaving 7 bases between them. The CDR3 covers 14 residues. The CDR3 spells CASSLIMGTDTQYF. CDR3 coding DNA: TGTGCCAGCAGCTTAATTATGGGCACAGATACGCAGTATTTT. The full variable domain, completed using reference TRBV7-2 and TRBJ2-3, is GAGVSQSPSNKVTEKGKDVELRCDPISGHTALYWYRQSLGQGLEFLIYFQGNSAPDKSGLPSDRFSAERTGGSVSTLTIQRTQQEDSAVYLCASSLIMGTDTQYFGPGTRLTVL.

The DNA for the CDR3 is TGTGCCAGCAGCGTAGGTCTAAAAGACAATGAGCAGTTCTTC. This codes for CASSVGLKDNEQFF. The rearrangement links TRBV9 to TRBJ2-1, with D unclear. V lost 0 bases to trimming and J lost 5 bases, with 9 bases between them. The CDR3 spans 14 residues. Germline CDR1 and CDR2: SGDLS and YYNGEE.